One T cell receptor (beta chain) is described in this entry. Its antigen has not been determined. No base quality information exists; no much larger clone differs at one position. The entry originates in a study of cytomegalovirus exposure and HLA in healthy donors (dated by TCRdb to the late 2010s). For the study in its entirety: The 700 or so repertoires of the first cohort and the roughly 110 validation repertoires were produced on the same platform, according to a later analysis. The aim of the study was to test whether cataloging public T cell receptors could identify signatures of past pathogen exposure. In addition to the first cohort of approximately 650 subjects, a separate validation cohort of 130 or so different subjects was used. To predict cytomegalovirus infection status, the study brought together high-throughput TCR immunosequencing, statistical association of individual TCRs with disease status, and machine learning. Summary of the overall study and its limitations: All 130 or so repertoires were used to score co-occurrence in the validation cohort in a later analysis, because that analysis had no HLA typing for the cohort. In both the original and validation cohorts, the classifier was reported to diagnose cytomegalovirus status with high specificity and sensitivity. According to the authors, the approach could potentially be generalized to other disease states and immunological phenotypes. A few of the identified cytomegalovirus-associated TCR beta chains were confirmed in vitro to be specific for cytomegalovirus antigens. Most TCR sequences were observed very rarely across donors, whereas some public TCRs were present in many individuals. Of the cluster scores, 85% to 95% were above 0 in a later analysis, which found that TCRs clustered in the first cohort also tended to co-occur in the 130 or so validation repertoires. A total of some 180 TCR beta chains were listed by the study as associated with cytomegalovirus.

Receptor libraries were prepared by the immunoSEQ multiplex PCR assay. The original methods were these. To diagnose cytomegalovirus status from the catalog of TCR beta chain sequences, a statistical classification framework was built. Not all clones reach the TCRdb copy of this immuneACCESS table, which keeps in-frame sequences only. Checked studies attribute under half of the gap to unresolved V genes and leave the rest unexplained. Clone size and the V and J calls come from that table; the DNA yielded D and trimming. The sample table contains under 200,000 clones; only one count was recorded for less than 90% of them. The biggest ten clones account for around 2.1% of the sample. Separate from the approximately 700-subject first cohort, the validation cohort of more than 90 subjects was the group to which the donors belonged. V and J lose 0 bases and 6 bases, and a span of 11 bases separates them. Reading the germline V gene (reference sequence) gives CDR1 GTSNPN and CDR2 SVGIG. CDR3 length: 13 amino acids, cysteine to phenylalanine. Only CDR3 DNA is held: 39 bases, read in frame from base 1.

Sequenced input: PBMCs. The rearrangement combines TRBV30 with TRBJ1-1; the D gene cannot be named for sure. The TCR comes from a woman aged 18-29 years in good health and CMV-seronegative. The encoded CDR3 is CAWSVPRDPEAFF. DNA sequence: TGTGCCTGGAGTGTACCCCGGGATCCTGAAGCTTTCTTT.